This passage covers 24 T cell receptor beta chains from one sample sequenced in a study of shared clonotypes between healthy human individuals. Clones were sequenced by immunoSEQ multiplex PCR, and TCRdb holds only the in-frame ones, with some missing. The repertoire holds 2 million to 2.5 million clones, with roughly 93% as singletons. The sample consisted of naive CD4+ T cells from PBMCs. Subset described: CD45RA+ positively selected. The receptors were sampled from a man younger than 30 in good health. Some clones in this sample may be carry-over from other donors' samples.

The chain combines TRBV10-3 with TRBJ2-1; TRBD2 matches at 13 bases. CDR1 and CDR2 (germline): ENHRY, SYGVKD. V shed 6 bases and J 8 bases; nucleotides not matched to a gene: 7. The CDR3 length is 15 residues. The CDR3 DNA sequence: TGTGCCATCAGAGCCGGGACTAGCGGGACGTATGAGCAGTTCTTC. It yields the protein CAIRAGTSGTYEQFF.

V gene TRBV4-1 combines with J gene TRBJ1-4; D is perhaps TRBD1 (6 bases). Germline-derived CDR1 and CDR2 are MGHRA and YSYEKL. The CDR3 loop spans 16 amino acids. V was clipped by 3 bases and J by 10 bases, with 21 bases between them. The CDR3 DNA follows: TGCGCCAGCAGCCACGGGCTTGGACAGTTCTCCCCAAAACTGTTTTTT. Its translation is CASSHGLGQFSPKLFF.

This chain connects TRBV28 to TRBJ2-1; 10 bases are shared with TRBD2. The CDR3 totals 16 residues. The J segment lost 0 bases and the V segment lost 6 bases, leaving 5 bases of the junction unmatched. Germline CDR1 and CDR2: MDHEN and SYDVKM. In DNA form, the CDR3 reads TGTGCCAGCAGGGCTGCTAGCGGGAGCTCCTACAATGAGCAGTTCTTC. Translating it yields CASRAASGSSYNEQFF.

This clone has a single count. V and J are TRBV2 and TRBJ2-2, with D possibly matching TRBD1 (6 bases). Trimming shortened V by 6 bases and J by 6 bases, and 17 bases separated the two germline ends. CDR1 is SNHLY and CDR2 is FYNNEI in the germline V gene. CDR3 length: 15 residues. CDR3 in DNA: TGTGCCAGCAGCGAACAGGGTGTCGGGTCCGGGGAGCTGTTTTTT. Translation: CASSEQGVGSGELFF.

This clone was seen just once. The CDR3, as DNA: TGTGCCAGCAGCTTGCAGGGGGCGCGGGCTGAAAAACTGTTTTTT. It codes for CASSLQGARAEKLFF. V usage is TRBV5-8 and J usage is TRBJ1-4, with 8 bases lining up with TRBD1. The CDR3 has 15 residues. Germline V gene lookup returns CDR1 SGHTS and CDR2 YDEGEE. V dropped 1 base and J dropped 7; count of bases not matched to a gene: 6.

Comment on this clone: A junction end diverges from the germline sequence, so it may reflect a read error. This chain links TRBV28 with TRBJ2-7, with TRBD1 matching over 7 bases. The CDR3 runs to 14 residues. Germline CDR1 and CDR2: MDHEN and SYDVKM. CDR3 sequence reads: CASSLTGQAYAQYF. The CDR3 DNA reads TGTGCCAGCAGTTTGACAGGACAGGCGTACGCGCAGTACTTC.

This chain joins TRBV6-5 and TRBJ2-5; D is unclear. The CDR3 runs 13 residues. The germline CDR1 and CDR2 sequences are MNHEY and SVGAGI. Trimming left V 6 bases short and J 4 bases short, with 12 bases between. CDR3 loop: CASSRYPGETQYF. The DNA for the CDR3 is TGTGCCAGCAGCCGGTATCCCGGAGAGACCCAGTACTTC.

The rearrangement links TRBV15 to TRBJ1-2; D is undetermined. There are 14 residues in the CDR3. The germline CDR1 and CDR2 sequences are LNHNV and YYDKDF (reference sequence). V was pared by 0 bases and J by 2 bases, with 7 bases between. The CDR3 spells CATSRDVGNYGYTF. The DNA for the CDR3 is TGTGCCACCAGCAGAGATGTAGGGAACTATGGCTACACCTTC.

As DNA, the CDR3 is TGCGCCAGCAGCTCCCTTGGCGCAGTAGCGGGAGAGGGCACCGGGGAGCTGTTTTTT. This sequence encodes CASSSLGAVAGEGTGELFF. V is TRBV5-1 and J is TRBJ2-2, with 9 bases lining up with TRBD2. The CDR3 spans 19 residues. Germline V gene lookup returns CDR1 SGHRS and CDR2 YFSETQ. V lost 3 bases and J lost 4; bases outside the gene matches: 16.

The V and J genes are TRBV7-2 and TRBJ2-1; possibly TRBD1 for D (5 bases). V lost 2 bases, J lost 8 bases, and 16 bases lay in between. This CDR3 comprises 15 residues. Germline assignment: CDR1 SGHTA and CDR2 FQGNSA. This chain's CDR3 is CASSLSRPRAHEQFF. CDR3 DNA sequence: TGTGCCAGCAGCTTATCCAGGCCCAGGGCCCATGAGCAGTTCTTC. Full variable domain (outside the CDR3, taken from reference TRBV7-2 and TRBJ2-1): GAGVSQSPSNKVTEKGKDVELRCDPISGHTALYWYRQSLGQGLEFLIYFQGNSAPDKSGLPSDRFSAERTGGSVSTLTIQRTQQEDSAVYLCASSLSRPRAHEQFFGPGTRLTVL.

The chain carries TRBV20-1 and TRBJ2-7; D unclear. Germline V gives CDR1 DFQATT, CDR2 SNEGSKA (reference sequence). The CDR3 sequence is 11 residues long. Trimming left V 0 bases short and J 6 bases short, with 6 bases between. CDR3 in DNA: TGCAGTGCTAGAGATGCGGTCGAGCAGTACTTC. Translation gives CSARDAVEQYF.

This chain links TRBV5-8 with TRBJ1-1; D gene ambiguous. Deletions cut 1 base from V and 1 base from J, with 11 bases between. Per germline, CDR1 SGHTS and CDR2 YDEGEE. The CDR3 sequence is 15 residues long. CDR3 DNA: TGTGCCAGCAGCTTGCGCGGAACAGCGAACACTGAAGCTTTCTTT. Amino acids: CASSLRGTANTEAFF.

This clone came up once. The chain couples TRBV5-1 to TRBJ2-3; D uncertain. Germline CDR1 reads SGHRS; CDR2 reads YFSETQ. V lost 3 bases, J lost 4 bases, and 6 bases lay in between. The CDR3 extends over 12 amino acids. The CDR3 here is CASSSAADTQYF. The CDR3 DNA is TGCGCCAGCAGCTCGGCGGCAGATACGCAGTATTTT.

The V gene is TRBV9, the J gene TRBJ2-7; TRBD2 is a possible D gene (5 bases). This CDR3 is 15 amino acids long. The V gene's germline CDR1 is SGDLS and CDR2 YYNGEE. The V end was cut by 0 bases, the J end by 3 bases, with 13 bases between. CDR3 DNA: TGTGCCAGCAGCGTAGCTGTAAACGGGGTCTACGAGCAGTACTTC. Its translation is CASSVAVNGVYEQYF.

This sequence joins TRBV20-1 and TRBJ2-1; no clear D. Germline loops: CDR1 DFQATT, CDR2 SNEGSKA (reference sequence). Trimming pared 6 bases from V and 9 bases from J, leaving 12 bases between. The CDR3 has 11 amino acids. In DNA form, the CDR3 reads TGCAGTGCGGCAGCAGGCCCTGAGCAGTTCTTC. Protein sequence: CSAAAGPEQFF.

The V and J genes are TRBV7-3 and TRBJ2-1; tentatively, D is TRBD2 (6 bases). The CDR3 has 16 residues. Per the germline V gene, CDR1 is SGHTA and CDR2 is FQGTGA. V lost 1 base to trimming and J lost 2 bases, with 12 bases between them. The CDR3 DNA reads TGTGCCAGCAGCTTAAGGGTGACTAGGCCCTACAATGAGCAGTTCTTC. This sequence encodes CASSLRVTRPYNEQFF.

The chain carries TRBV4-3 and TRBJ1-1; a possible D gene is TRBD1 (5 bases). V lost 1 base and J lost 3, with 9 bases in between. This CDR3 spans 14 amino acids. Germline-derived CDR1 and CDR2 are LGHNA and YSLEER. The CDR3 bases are TGCGCCAGCAGCCAAGTGGGGGAGGACACTGAAGCTTTCTTT. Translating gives CASSQVGEDTEAFF.

CDR3 nucleotides: TGTGCCAGCAGCCGCGACTCGACGGACTCCTACGAGCAGTACTTC. This codes for CASSRDSTDSYEQYF. The chain recombines TRBV6-6 with TRBJ2-7; D is undetermined. The CDR3 extends over 15 amino acids. V lost 6 bases and J lost 0, with 15 bases in between. Germline CDR1 and CDR2: MNHNY and SVGAGI (reference sequence).

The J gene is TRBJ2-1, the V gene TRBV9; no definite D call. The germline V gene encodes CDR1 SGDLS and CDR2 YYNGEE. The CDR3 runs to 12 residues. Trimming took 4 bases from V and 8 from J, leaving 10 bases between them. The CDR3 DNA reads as TGTGCCAGCAGCTATACGTGGGATGAGCAGTTCTTC. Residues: CASSYTWDEQFF.

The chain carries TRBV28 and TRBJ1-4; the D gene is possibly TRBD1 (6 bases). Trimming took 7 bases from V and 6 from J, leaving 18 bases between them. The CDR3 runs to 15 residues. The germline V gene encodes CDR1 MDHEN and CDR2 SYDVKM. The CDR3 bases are TGTGCCAGCAAAGGGGGGGCGGCCGAGTATGAAAAACTGTTTTTT. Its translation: CASKGGAAEYEKLFF.

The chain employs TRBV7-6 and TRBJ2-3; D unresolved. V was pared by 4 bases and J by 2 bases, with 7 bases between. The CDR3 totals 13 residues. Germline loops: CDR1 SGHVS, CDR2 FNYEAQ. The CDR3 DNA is TGTGCCAGCAGCTCCCTATACACAGATACGCAGTATTTT. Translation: CASSSLYTDTQYF.

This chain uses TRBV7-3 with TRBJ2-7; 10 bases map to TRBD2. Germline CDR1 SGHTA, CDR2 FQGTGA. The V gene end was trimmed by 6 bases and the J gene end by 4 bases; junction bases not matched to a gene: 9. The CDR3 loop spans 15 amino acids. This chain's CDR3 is CASSSGTSGMYEQYF. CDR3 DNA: TGTGCCAGCAGTTCCGGTACTAGCGGGATGTACGAGCAGTACTTC.

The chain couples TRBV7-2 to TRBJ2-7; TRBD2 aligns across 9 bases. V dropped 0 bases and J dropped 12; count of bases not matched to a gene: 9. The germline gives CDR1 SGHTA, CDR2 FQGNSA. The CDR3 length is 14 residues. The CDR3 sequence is CASSLAREGWASYF. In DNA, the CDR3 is TGTGCCAGCAGCTTAGCGCGGGAGGGCTGGGCTTCGTACTTC.

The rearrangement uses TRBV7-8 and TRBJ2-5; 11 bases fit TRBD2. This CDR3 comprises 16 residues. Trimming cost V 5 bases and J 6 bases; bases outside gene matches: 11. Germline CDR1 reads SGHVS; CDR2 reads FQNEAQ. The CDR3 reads CASSLVAGGPGQTQYF. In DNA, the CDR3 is TGTGCCAGCAGCCTCGTAGCGGGAGGGCCGGGTCAGACCCAGTACTTC.